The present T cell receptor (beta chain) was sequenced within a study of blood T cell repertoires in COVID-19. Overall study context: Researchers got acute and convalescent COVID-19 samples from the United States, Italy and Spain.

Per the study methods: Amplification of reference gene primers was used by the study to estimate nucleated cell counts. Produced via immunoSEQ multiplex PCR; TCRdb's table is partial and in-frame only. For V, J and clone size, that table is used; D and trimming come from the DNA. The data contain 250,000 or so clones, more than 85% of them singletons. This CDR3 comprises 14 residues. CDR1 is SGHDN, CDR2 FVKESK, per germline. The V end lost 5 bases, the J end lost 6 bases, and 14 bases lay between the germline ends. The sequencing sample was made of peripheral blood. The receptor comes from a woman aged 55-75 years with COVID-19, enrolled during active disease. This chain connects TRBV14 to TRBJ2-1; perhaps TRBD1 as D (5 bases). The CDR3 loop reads CASSWGMRANEQFF. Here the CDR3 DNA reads TGTGCCAGCAGCTGGGGCATGAGAGCCAATGAGCAGTTCTTC.